The T cell receptor (beta chain) described here comes from a study of metastatic and nonmetastatic thyroid tumors. Whole-study context: Repertoires were compared across blood and tumor or nodule tissue from malignant and benign thyroid patients. General observations from the study: In both blood and tumor samples, TCR beta diversity was reported significantly higher for malignant than benign nodules.

Each patient went into thyroid surgery without having received any treatment. This clone has a count of ten or more. The antigen is not known. TCRdb re-called the PCR reads with MiXCR. The sample consists of 21,000 or so clones, about a quarter of them appearing once. Germline CDR1 and CDR2: LGHNT and FRNRAP. This CDR3 has 20 amino acids. V shed 3 bases, J shed 7 bases, and the junction held 24 bases outside the gene matches. The J gene is TRBJ1-2, the V gene TRBV12-5; 9 bases align to TRBD1. The sequence came from a female donor with papillary thyroid cancer or a benign thyroid nodule (not recorded which). Some clones in this sample may be carry-over from other donors' samples. Sequenced input: tumor tissue. The CDR3 DNA reads TGTGCTAGTGGTTTCGGGGATCCGGGACAGGGAATACGCCCCTCCAGTGGCTACACCTTC. Residues: CASGFGDPGQGIRPSSGYTF.